This TCR beta chain was identified during a study of cytomegalovirus exposure and HLA in healthy donors. This CDR3 spans 14 amino acids. From germline, CDR1 is SEHNR and CDR2 FQNEAQ (reference sequence). V was pared by 5 bases and J by 7 bases, with 7 bases of the junction left unmatched. 13 Jbeta primers and 60 Vbeta primers were used for the PCR. This table comes from immunoSEQ multiplex PCR, and its TCRdb copy is limited to in-frame clones, with some not included. The top ten clones hold about 3% of a sample with around 130,000 clones, 65% to 90% of them seen once. This clone was observed a single time. What it recognizes is unknown. Study conclusions and caveats: Later work found most CMV-associated TCR beta chains apparently HLA-restricted.

The V and J genes are TRBV7-9 and TRBJ2-1, with TRBD1 matching 8 bases. This receptor was obtained from a woman younger than 30 in good health and CMV-seropositive. The sequenced sample consisted of PBMCs. The CDR3: CASSHPDRGNEQFF. In DNA form, the CDR3 reads TGTGCCAGCAGCCACCCCGACAGGGGAAATGAGCAGTTCTTC. Looking up the rest from reference TRBV7-9 and TRBJ2-1 gives the full variable domain: DTGVSQNPRHKITKRGQNVTFRCDPISEHNRLYWYRQTLGQGPEFLTYFQNEAQLEKSRLLSDRFSAERPKGSFSTLEIQRTEQGDSAMYLCASSHPDRGNEQFFGPGTRLTVL.